These 10 T cell receptor beta chains originate from one sample sequenced in a study of T cell responses to AZD1222 COVID-19 vaccine. The data were produced by immunoSEQ multiplex PCR, yet TCRdb's version contains in-frame clones alone and is incomplete. In the table there are about 130,000 clones, roughly 93% of which are singletons. The specimen comprised peripheral blood, sampled 28 days after the second AZD1222 dose. All receptors come from an adult who received the AZD1222 COVID-19 vaccine.

V and J are TRBV6-5 and TRBJ2-7, with D perhaps matching TRBD1 or TRBD2 (5 bases each). CDR3 length: 13 residues. V dropped 5 bases and J dropped 4 bases, with 12 bases sitting between them. Per the germline V gene, CDR1 is MNHEY and CDR2 is SVGAGI. The CDR3 nucleotides are TGTGCCAGCAGTCAGGGAGAAAGATACGAGCAGTACTTC. Protein product: CASSQGERYEQYF.

This sequence joins TRBV19 and TRBJ2-3, with D unresolved. V lost 4 bases and J 4 bases, leaving 6 bases between the germline ends. CDR1 is LNHDA and CDR2 is SQIVND in the germline V gene (reference sequence). The CDR3 length is 12 residues. CDR3 amino acids: CASSNWPDTQYF. CDR3 DNA: TGTGCCAGTAGTAACTGGCCAGATACGCAGTATTTT.

The chain employs TRBV7-8 and TRBJ2-5, with 12 bases that match TRBD2. Germline CDR1 and CDR2: SGHVS and FQNEAQ. This CDR3 is 15 amino acids long. The trim removed 5 bases at V and 14 bases at J, leaving 15 bases unmatched. The CDR3 DNA reads as TGTGCCAGCAGCCGACGTCTAGCGGGAGGGTCGGAAATCTACTTC. It is translated as CASSRRLAGGSEIYF. The variable domain in full, completed from reference TRBV7-8 and TRBJ2-5, reads GAGVSQSPRYKVAKRGQDVALRCDPISGHVSLFWYQQALGQGPEFLTYFQNEAQLDKSGLPSDRFFAERPEGSVSTLKIQRTQQEDSAVYLCASSRRLAGGSEIYFGPGTRLLVL.

This clone was counted once. V is TRBV24-1 and J is TRBJ2-2; 8 bases are shared with TRBD1. Germline lookup yields CDR1 KGHDR and CDR2 SFDVKD. The CDR3 covers 19 residues. V shed 3 bases, J shed 2 bases, and the junction held 13 bases outside the gene matches. This CDR3 reads CATSDTQTGTGINTGELFF. The CDR3 DNA reads as TGTGCCACCAGTGATACACAAACCGGGACAGGTATAAACACCGGGGAGCTGTTTTTT.

The J gene is TRBJ2-5, the V gene TRBV7-9; D might be TRBD1 or TRBD2, each matching 5 bases. CDR3 length: 18 residues. In germline, CDR1 is SEHNR, CDR2 FQNEAQ (reference sequence). V was trimmed by 5 bases and J by 1 base, leaving 23 bases between them. In DNA form, the CDR3 reads TGTGCCAGCAGCCTTAGACCTTCCGGGGCCCCCAGCCAAGAGACCCAGTACTTC. This encodes CASSLRPSGAPSQETQYF.

The chain combines TRBV18 with TRBJ1-1, with a weak D call TRBD1 (6 bases). V lost 3 bases to trimming and J lost 3 bases, with 11 bases between them. The germline V gene encodes CDR1 KGHSH and CDR2 LQKENI. The CDR3 totals 14 residues. CDR3 sequence: CASSPAAGDTEAFF. The CDR3 region has the DNA TGTGCCAGCTCACCTGCAGCAGGGGACACTGAAGCTTTCTTT.

In nucleotides, the CDR3 is TGTGCCAGCAGCCGTTATGGGGCCAACGTCCTGACTTTC. Residues: CASSRYGANVLTF. The chain is built from TRBV3-1 (or the pseudogene TRBV3-2) and TRBJ2-6; no firm D call. The germline V gene has CDR1 LGHDT and CDR2 YNNKEL (reference sequence). This CDR3 has 13 amino acids. Trimming cost V 4 bases and J 3 bases, with 4 bases left between them.

The chain uses TRBV11-2 and TRBJ2-1, with TRBD2 identical over 7 bases. The CDR3 extends over 15 amino acids. V was pared by 5 bases and J by 9 bases, with 13 bases of the junction left unmatched. The germline gives CDR1 SGHAT, CDR2 FQNNGV. CDR3 sequence (DNA): TGTGCCAGCAGCGATATTCGTGCGGGAGTGGCTGAGCAGTTCTTC. Encoded protein: CASSDIRAGVAEQFF.

This clone was observed a few times. The gene calls are TRBV5-1 and TRBJ1-2; D is unresolved. The length of the CDR3 is 13 residues. Germline values: CDR1 SGHRS, CDR2 YFSETQ. The V end was cut by 2 bases, the J end by 4 bases, with 9 bases between. The CDR3 bases are TGCGCCAGCAGCTTCGGGTTGCGCTATGGCTACACCTTC. Translated: CASSFGLRYGYTF. Full variable domain (outside the CDR3, taken from reference TRBV5-1 and TRBJ1-2): KAGVTQTPRYLIKTRGQQVTLSCSPISGHRSVSWYQQTPGQGLQFLFEYFSETQRNKGNFPGRFSGRQFSNSRSEMNVSTLELGDSALYLCASSFGLRYGYTFGSGTRLTVV.

A single count supports this clone. The chain combines TRBV5-5 with TRBJ2-2; a possible D gene is TRBD1 (7 bases). Germline CDR1 is SGHKS and CDR2 is YYEKEE (reference sequence). The CDR3 has 16 residues. Trimming shortened V by 4 bases and J by 3 bases, and 16 bases separated the two germline ends. CDR3 loop: CASSRSSRGDTGELFF. Here the CDR3 DNA reads TGTGCCAGCAGCCGAAGTAGCAGGGGGGACACCGGGGAGCTGTTTTTT.